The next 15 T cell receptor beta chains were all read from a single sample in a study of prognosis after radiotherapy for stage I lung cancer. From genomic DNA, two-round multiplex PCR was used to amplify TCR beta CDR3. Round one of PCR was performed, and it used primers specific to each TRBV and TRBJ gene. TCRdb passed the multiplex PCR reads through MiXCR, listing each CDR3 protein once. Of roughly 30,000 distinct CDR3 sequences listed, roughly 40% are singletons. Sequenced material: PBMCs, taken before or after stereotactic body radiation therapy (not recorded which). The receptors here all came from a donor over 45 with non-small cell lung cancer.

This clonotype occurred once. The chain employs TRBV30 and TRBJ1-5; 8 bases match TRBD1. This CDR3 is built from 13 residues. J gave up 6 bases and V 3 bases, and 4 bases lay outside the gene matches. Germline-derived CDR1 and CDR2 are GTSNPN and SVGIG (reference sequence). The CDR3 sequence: CAWRRGQAQPQHF. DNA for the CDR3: TGTGCCTGGAGAAGGGGACAGGCTCAGCCCCAGCATTTT.

The CDR3 DNA sequence: TGTGCCAGCAGCCTTGAGGGTCTATTCAATGAGCAGTTCTTC. It specifies CASSLEGLFNEQFF. V is TRBV11-2 and J is TRBJ2-1, with D tentatively TRBD2 (5 bases). V was clipped by 5 bases and J by 6 bases, with 14 bases between them. The CDR3 has 14 residues. Germline V gene data show CDR1 as SGHAT and CDR2 as FQNNGV.

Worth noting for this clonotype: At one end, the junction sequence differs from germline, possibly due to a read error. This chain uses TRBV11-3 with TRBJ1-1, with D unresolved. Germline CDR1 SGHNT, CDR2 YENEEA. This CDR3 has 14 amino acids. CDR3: CASRSPGVNTEAFF. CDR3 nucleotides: TGTGCCAGCAGGAGTCCAGGCGTGAACACTGAAGCCTTCTTT.

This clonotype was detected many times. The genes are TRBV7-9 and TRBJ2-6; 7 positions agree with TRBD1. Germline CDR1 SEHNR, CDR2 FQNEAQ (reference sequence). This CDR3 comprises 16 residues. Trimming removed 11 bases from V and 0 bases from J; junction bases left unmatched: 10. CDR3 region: CAGGNRGVSGANVLTF. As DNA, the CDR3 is TGTGCCGGGGGAAACAGGGGCGTCTCTGGGGCCAACGTCCTGACTTTC.

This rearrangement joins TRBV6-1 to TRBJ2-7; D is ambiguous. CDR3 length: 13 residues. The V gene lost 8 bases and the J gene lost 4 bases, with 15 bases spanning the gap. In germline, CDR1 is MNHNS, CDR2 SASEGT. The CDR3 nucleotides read TGTGCCAGCGCCAAGGAGCTCGGTTACGAGCAGTACTTC. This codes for CASAKELGYEQYF.

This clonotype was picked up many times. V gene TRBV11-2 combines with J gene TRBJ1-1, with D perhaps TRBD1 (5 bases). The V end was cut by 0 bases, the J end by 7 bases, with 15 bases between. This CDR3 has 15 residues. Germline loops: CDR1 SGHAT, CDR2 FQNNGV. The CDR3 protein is CASSLDRGGRSEAFF. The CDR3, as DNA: TGTGCCAGCAGCTTAGATCGGGGGGGACGCAGTGAAGCTTTCTTT.

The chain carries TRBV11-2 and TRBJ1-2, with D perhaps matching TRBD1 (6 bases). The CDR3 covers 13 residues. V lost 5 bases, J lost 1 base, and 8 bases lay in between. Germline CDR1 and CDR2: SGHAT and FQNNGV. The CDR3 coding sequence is TGTGCCAGCAGCCCACAGGGTAACTATGGCTACACCTTC. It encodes CASSPQGNYGYTF.

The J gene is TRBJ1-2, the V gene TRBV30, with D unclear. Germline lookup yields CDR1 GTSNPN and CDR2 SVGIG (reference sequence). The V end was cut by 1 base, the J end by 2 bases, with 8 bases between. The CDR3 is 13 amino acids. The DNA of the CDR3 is TGTGCCTGGAGTGCAGGCCAAAACTATGGCTACACCTTC. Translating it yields CAWSAGQNYGYTF.

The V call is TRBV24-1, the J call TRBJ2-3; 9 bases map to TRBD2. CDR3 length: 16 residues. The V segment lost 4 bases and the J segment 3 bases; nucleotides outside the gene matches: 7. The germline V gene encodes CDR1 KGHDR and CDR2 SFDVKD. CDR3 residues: CATSEWGSGRTDTQYF. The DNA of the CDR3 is TGTGCCACCAGTGAGTGGGGTAGCGGGAGAACAGATACGCAGTATTTT.

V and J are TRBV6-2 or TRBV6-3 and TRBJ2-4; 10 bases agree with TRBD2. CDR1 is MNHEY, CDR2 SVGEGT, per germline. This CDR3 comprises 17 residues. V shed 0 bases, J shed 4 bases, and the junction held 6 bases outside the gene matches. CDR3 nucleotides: TGTGCCAGCAGTTACTCAAGCGGGAGGGCCTTGAAAAACATTCAGTACTTC. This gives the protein CASSYSSGRALKNIQYF.

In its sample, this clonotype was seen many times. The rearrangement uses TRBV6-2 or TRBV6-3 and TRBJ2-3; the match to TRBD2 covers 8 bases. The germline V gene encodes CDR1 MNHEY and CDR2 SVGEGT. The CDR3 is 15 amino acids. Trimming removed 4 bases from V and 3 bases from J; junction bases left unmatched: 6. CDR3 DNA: TGTGCCAGCAGTTCAGCGGGGGAAGGGACAGATACGCAGTATTTT. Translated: CASSSAGEGTDTQYF.

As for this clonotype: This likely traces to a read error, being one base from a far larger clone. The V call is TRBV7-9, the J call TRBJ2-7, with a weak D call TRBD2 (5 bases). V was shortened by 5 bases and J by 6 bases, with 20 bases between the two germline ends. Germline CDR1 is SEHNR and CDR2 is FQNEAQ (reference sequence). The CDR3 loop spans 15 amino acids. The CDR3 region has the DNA TGTGCCAGCAGCAACTACGGGAATAGTGGCCTCGAGCAGTACTTC. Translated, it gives CASSNYGNSGLEQYF.

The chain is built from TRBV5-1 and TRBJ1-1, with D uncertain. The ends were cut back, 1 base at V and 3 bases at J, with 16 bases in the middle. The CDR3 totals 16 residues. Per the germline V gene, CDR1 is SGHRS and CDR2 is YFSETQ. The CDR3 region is CASSLSGVQWYTEAFF. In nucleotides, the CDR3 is TGCGCCAGCAGCTTGTCCGGGGTCCAGTGGTACACTGAAGCTTTCTTT.

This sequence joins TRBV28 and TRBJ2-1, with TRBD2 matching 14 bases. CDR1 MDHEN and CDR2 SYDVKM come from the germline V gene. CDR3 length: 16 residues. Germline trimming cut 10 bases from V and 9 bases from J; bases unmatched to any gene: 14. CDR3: CAISRTTSGGGCEQFF. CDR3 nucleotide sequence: TGTGCCATCAGCCGGACGACTAGCGGGGGGGGCTGTGAGCAGTTCTTC.

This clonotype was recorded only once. In nucleotides, the CDR3 is TGTGCCAGCAGCCCGAGGATGGCGGAAAACATTCAGTACTTC. Residues: CASSPRMAENIQYF. The V and J genes are TRBV7-9 and TRBJ2-4; D is ambiguous. CDR1 SEHNR and CDR2 FQNEAQ come from the germline V gene (reference sequence). V was pared by 5 bases and J by 5 bases, with 13 bases between. CDR3 length equals 14 residues.